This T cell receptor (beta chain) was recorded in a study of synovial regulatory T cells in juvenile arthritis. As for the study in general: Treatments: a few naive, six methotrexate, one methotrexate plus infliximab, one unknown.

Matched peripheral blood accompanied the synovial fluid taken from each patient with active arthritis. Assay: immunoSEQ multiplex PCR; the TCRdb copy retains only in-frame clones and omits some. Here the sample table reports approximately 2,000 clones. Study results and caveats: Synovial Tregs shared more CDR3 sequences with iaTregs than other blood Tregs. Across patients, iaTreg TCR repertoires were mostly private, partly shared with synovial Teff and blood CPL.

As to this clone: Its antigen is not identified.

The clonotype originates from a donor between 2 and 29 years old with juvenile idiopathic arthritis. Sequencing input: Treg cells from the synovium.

CDR3 sequence: CASRTNLAGGLYNEQFF. The chain employs TRBV7-2 and TRBJ2-1; TCRdb proposes TRBD2, but this gene call is untestable without DNA. In germline, CDR1 is SGHTA, CDR2 FQGNSA. The length of the CDR3 is 17 residues. The DNA is unrecorded.